This entry lists 22 T cell receptor beta chains sequenced from one sample in a study of blood T cell repertoires in COVID-19. Profiling relied on immunoSEQ multiplex PCR, and the TCRdb table lists in-frame clones only, not all of them. This table has approximately 140,000 clones, 75% to 90% appearing once. Material for sequencing was peripheral blood. Every receptor here comes from an older man with acute or convalescent COVID-19.

The chain links TRBV6-5 to TRBJ1-1; D is unresolved. Trimming removed 4 bases from V and 2 bases from J, with 14 bases in between. CDR1 MNHEY and CDR2 SVGAGI come from the germline V gene. The CDR3 runs to 15 residues. CDR3 in amino acids: CASSSPGGINTEAFF. The CDR3 nucleotides are TGTGCCAGCAGTTCCCCGGGAGGGATAAACACTGAAGCTTTCTTT.

This sequence joins TRBV10-3 and TRBJ1-2; tentatively, D is TRBD1 (6 bases). From germline, CDR1 is ENHRY and CDR2 SYGVKD. The CDR3 consists of 13 residues. The V gene lost 4 bases and the J gene lost 8 bases, with 14 bases spanning the gap. The CDR3 nucleotides are TGTGCCATCAGTGTGGCGGGGGCGGAGGGCTACACCTTC. Its protein product is CAISVAGAEGYTF.

The CDR3 reads CASSRDRGPGNTIYF. The CDR3 region has the DNA TGTGCCAGCAGCCGCGACAGGGGACCTGGAAACACCATATATTTT. This chain links TRBV7-2 with TRBJ1-3; 8 bases agree with TRBD1. V was pared by 5 bases and J by 2 bases, with 5 bases of the junction left unmatched. Germline CDR1 is SGHTA and CDR2 is FQGNSA. CDR3 length: 15 residues.

The rearrangement uses TRBV5-1 and TRBJ1-2; 9 nucleotides agree with TRBD1. The J segment lost 8 bases and the V segment lost 2 bases, leaving 7 bases of the junction unmatched. The germline V gene has CDR1 SGHRS and CDR2 YFSETQ. CDR3 size: 14 residues. The CDR3, as DNA: TGCGCCAGCAGCTTAACGGGACAGGGCTTGGGCTACACCTTC. Amino acid sequence: CASSLTGQGLGYTF.

The chain has TRBV11-2 and TRBJ1-5; possibly TRBD1 for D (5 bases). Per the germline V gene, CDR1 is SGHAT and CDR2 is FQNNGV. The CDR3 length is 13 residues. Trimming removed 6 bases at V and 5 bases at J, with 11 bases between. The CDR3 protein is CASRQGYDQPQHF. DNA for the CDR3: TGTGCCAGCAGGCAGGGCTACGATCAGCCCCAGCATTTT.

The chain has TRBV6-5 and TRBJ2-5; 9 bases agree with TRBD1. The V segment lost 0 bases and the J segment 1 base; nucleotides outside the gene matches: 3. The CDR3 totals 16 residues. In germline, CDR1 is MNHEY, CDR2 SVGAGI. The CDR3 sequence: CASSYSGDRAQETQYF. CDR3 in DNA: TGTGCCAGCAGTTACTCTGGGGACAGGGCCCAAGAGACCCAGTACTTC.

This sequence joins TRBV6-5 and TRBJ1-6, with a possible D match to TRBD1 (6 bases). The germline V gene encodes CDR1 MNHEY and CDR2 SVGAGI. The CDR3 sequence is 14 residues long. V shed 2 bases and J shed 8 bases, with 10 bases lying between them. The CDR3 sequence is CASSYVRGDSPLHF. The CDR3 DNA follows: TGTGCCAGCAGTTACGTCAGGGGTGATTCACCCCTCCACTTT.

This clone has a single count. V and J are TRBV27 and TRBJ1-2; 9 nucleotides align to TRBD1. Trimming at V came to 3 bases and at J to 4 bases, leaving 6 bases not matched to a gene. The CDR3 loop spans 15 amino acids. Germline CDR1 and CDR2: MNHEY and SMNVEV (reference sequence). CDR3 in amino acids: CASSLGTGSGYGYTF. The CDR3 DNA reads TGTGCCAGCAGTTTGGGGACAGGGTCTGGCTATGGCTACACCTTC.

This clone was counted only a few times. The genes are TRBV7-9 and TRBJ1-6; no clear D gene. Germline values: CDR1 SEHNR, CDR2 FQNEAQ (reference sequence). V lost 1 base, J lost 6 bases, and 7 bases lay in between. The CDR3 sequence is 14 residues long. CDR3 sequence: CASSLGQLNSPLHF. In nucleotides, the CDR3 is TGTGCCAGCAGCTTAGGTCAACTTAATTCACCCCTCCACTTT.

CDR3 sequence: CATGSGGYGYTF. The DNA of the CDR3 is TGTGCCACCGGGTCAGGGGGGTATGGCTACACCTTC. The V call is TRBV15, the J call TRBJ1-2, with TRBD1 matching 7 bases. Germline CDR1 reads LNHNV; CDR2 reads YYDKDF (reference sequence). The CDR3 consists of 12 residues. V gave up 8 bases and J gave up 5 bases; unmatched junction bases: 5.

CDR3 protein: CASSQPGLAADTQYF. In DNA, the CDR3 is TGTGCCAGCAGCCAGCCGGGACTAGCCGCAGATACGCAGTATTTT. The V gene is TRBV3-1 (or the pseudogene TRBV3-2), the J gene TRBJ2-3; 9 bases line up with TRBD2. The V segment lost 3 bases and the J segment 4 bases; nucleotides outside the gene matches: 5. The CDR3 consists of 15 residues. Germline CDR1 and CDR2: LGHDT and YNNKEL (reference sequence).

V is TRBV19 and J is TRBJ2-6, with 7 bases aligning to TRBD2. V lost 7 bases to trimming and J lost 0 bases; unmatched junction nucleotides: 15. The CDR3 is 19 amino acids. CDR1 LNHDA and CDR2 SQIVND come from the germline V gene (reference sequence). The CDR3 is CASTPLSQRDFSGANVLTF. CDR3 coding DNA: TGTGCCAGTACCCCCCTGAGCCAGCGGGATTTCTCTGGGGCCAACGTCCTGACTTTC. Drawing the rest from reference TRBV19 and TRBJ2-6, the complete variable domain is DGGITQSPKYLFRKEGQNVTLSCEQNLNHDAMYWYRQDPGQGLRLIYYSQIVNDFQKGDIAEGYSVSREKKESFPLTVTSAQKNPTAFYLCASTPLSQRDFSGANVLTFGAGSRLTVL.

The chain uses TRBV14 and TRBJ2-1; tentatively, D is TRBD2 (5 bases). The CDR3 spans 15 residues. Germline CDR1 reads SGHDN; CDR2 reads FVKESK. V was cut by 3 bases and J by 5 bases, with 14 bases left in between. This chain's CDR3 is CASSQNYRGDNEQFF. Written as DNA, the CDR3 is TGTGCCAGCAGCCAGAACTACCGGGGAGACAATGAGCAGTTCTTC.

This rearrangement joins TRBV5-5 to TRBJ1-6; 9 bases match TRBD1. The CDR3 has 14 amino acids. With 2 bases clipped from V and 12 bases from J, the junction kept 6 bases outside the gene matches. CDR1 SGHKS and CDR2 YYEKEE come from the germline V gene (reference sequence). The CDR3 sequence: CASSFGTGFLPLHF. The CDR3 bases are TGTGCCAGCAGCTTTGGGACAGGGTTTCTACCCCTCCACTTT. Full variable domain (rest looked up from reference TRBV5-5 and TRBJ1-6): DAGVTQSPTHLIKTRGQQVTLRCSPISGHKSVSWYQQVLGQGPQFIFQYYEKEERGRGNFPDRFSARQFPNYSSELNVNALLLGDSALYLCASSFGTGFLPLHFGNGTRLTVT.

The J gene is TRBJ2-2, the V gene TRBV27; D is possibly TRBD2 (5 bases). Between the trimmed V and J ends, which lost 3 bases and 0 bases, there was a span of 5 bases. The germline gives CDR1 MNHEY, CDR2 SMNVEV (reference sequence). This CDR3 is 14 amino acids long. The CDR3 reads CASSLRANTGELFF. The CDR3 DNA reads as TGTGCCAGCAGTTTGAGGGCGAACACCGGGGAGCTGTTTTTT.

This CDR3 reads CASSLSPPRGLGGYTF. The CDR3 nucleotides are TGTGCCAGCAGTCTCTCGCCACCCAGGGGATTGGGAGGCTACACCTTC. V gene TRBV6-2 or TRBV6-3 combines with J gene TRBJ1-2, with a weak D call TRBD1 (6 bases). V lost 5 bases, J lost 8 bases, and 24 bases lay in between. The germline CDR1 and CDR2 sequences are MNHEY and SVGEGT. The CDR3 length is 16 residues.

This sequence joins TRBV7-2 and TRBJ1-2; 9 nucleotides align to TRBD1. This CDR3 contains 17 residues. The germline V gene encodes CDR1 SGHTA and CDR2 FQGNSA. V gave up 6 bases and J gave up 7 bases; unmatched junction bases: 18. This CDR3 reads CASSAYSGTGKSGGYTF. CDR3 sequence (DNA): TGTGCCAGCAGTGCATACTCCGGGACAGGGAAGTCGGGTGGCTACACCTTC.

This chain links TRBV6-7 with TRBJ2-2; 10 bases agree with TRBD1. TRBV6-7 falls under the ORF class, with uncertain function. The CDR3 runs 16 residues. V shed 7 bases, J shed 6 bases, and the junction held 11 bases outside the gene matches. The CDR3 bases are TGTGCCAGCACCTTGCGCCGGGACAGGGGTTCCGGGGAGCTGTTTTTT. Translated, it gives CASTLRRDRGSGELFF.

The table lists this clone with a count of one. The V and J genes are TRBV19 and TRBJ2-5, with a tentative D call TRBD2 (5 bases). Trimming took off 1 base at V and 4 bases at J, with 10 bases between the two ends. Germline loops: CDR1 LNHDA, CDR2 SQIVND (reference sequence). The CDR3 contains 14 residues. The CDR3 nucleotides are TGTGCCAGTAGTATAGGCGTAGCGTCAGAGACCCAGTACTTC. Amino acid sequence: CASSIGVASETQYF.

V usage is TRBV7-8 and J usage is TRBJ1-5; D unclear. Germline CDR1 reads SGHVS; CDR2 reads FQNEAQ. The V end was cut by 1 base, the J end by 1 base, with 11 bases between. The CDR3 covers 16 residues. CDR3 nucleotides: TGTGCCAGCAGCTTAGGGGCAAAAAGAAGCAATCAGCCCCAGCATTTT. Translated: CASSLGAKRSNQPQHF.

V usage is TRBV6-5 and J usage is TRBJ2-7; 7 bases map to TRBD2. V dropped 11 bases and J dropped 3; count of bases not matched to a gene: 10. This CDR3 contains 13 residues. Germline lookup yields CDR1 MNHEY and CDR2 SVGAGI. In DNA, the CDR3 is TGTGCCGGGGGGGAGGGTCCAAGCTACGAGCAGTACTTC. This gives the protein CAGGEGPSYEQYF.

This rearrangement joins TRBV2 to TRBJ1-2, with 8 bases identical to TRBD1. CDR1 SNHLY and CDR2 FYNNEI come from the germline V gene. Trimming took 4 bases from V and 6 from J; bases not matched to a gene: 7. The CDR3 loop spans 14 amino acids. CDR3 bases: TGTGCCAGCAGTGTCCTTCAGGGGGCTCATGGCTACACCTTC. Translated, it gives CASSVLQGAHGYTF.